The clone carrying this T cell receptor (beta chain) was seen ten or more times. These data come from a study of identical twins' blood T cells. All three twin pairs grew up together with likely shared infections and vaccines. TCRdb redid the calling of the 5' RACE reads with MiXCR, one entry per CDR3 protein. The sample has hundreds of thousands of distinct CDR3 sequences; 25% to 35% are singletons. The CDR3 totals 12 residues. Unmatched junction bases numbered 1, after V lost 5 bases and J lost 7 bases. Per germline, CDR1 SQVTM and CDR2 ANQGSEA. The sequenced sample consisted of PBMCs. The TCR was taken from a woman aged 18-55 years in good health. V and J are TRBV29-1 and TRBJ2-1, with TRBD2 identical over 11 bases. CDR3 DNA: TGCAGCGTTCGACTAGCGGGGAATGAGCAGTTCTTC. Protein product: CSVRLAGNEQFF.